The rows below give T cell receptor beta chains drawn from one sample of a study of shared clonotypes between healthy human individuals. Generated by immunoSEQ multiplex PCR, the TCRdb table keeps only in-frame clones and is missing some. The table records about 2.3 million clones, about 90% of them present only once. The sequenced sample was naive CD4+ T cells from PBMCs. Receptors were obtained from a man between 18 and 35 years old in good health. Some clones in this sample may be carry-over from other donors' samples. The CDR3 runs from the conserved cysteine through the conserved F or W. The D gene is left open where the match is weak. The listing skips clone size in some rows; elsewhere it reads once, few, many or a size class.

D: TRBD1; J: TRBJ2-6; size: NA; V: TRBV5-4; CDR3: CASSWDRDSGANVLTF; DNA: TGTGCCAGCAGTTGGGACAGGGACTCTGGGGCCAACGTCCTGACTTTC
D: NA; J: TRBJ2-7; size: once; V: TRBV28; CDR3: CASSLTTEPYEQYF; DNA: TGTGCCAGCAGTTTAACCACAGAGCCCTACGAGCAGTACTTC
D: NA; J: TRBJ2-1; size: NA; V: TRBV6-5; CDR3: CASGLYNEQFF; DNA: TGTGCCAGCGGCCTATACAATGAGCAGTTCTTC
D: TRBD2; J: TRBJ2-7; size: NA; V: TRBV29-1; CDR3: CSVGIAGGSYEQYF; DNA: TGCAGCGTGGGGATAGCGGGAGGCAGCTACGAGCAGTACTTC
D: NA; J: TRBJ2-1; size: NA; V: TRBV7-6; CDR3: CASSSGVNTWDEQFF; DNA: TGTGCCAGCAGCTCCGGAGTAAATACGTGGGATGAGCAGTTCTTC
D: TRBD1; J: TRBJ2-7; size: NA; V: TRBV4-3; CDR3: CASSHLTGDEQYF; DNA: TGCGCCAGCAGCCACCTTACAGGGGACGAGCAGTACTTC
D: TRBD1; J: TRBJ1-2; size: NA; V: TRBV5-6; CDR3: CASSLVRATGGAWGYTF; DNA: TGTGCCAGCAGCTTGGTCCGGGCGACAGGGGGCGCTTGGGGCTACACCTTC
D: TRBD1; J: TRBJ2-2; size: once; V: TRBV7-2; CDR3: CASSLEAGGTGELFF; DNA: TGTGCCAGCAGCTTAGAGGCAGGGGGTACCGGGGAGCTGTTTTTT
D: NA; J: TRBJ1-4; size: NA; V: TRBV6-1; CDR3: CARGGGSGEKLFF; DNA: TGTGCCAGGGGCGGGGGGAGCGGTGAAAAACTGTTTTTT
D: TRBD1; J: TRBJ2-1; size: once; V: TRBV4-2; CDR3: CASSQRDRVRDEQFF; DNA: TGTGCCAGCAGCCAACGGGACAGGGTCCGAGATGAGCAGTTCTTC
D: TRBD1; J: TRBJ2-1; size: NA; V: TRBV7-7; CDR3: CASSSGQGGHNEQFF; DNA: TGTGCCAGCAGCAGTGGACAGGGCGGGCACAATGAGCAGTTCTTC
D: NA; J: TRBJ1-1; size: NA; V: TRBV7-2; CDR3: CASSLNGGTEAFF; DNA: TGTGCCAGCAGCTTAAACGGGGGCACTGAAGCTTTCTTT
D: NA; J: TRBJ2-3; size: NA; V: TRBV18; CDR3: CASSPARGVDTQYF; DNA: TGTGCCAGCTCACCAGCCAGGGGGGTGGATACGCAGTATTTT
D: TRBD1; J: TRBJ1-2; size: NA; V: TRBV14; CDR3: CASSQDRTGFPVGNYGYTF; DNA: TGTGCCAGCAGCCAAGACAGGACAGGATTCCCCGTAGGCAACTATGGCTACACCTTC
D: TRBD1; J: TRBJ2-3; size: NA; V: TRBV7-2; CDR3: CASSLGRGDTQYF; DNA: TGTGCCAGCAGCTTAGGCAGGGGGGATACGCAGTATTTT
D: NA; J: TRBJ2-2; size: NA; V: TRBV4-1; CDR3: CASSPKPGRARDLGELFF; DNA: TGCGCCAGCAGCCCCAAGCCGGGAAGGGCGCGGGACCTCGGGGAGCTGTTTTTT
D: NA; J: TRBJ1-4; size: NA; V: TRBV19; CDR3: CASQAYEKLFF; DNA: TGTGCCAGTCAGGCGTATGAAAAACTGTTTTTT
D: NA; J: TRBJ1-6; size: once; V: TRBV30; CDR3: CAWTDGGLGDSPLHF; DNA: TGTGCCTGGACCGACGGGGGGCTCGGGGATTCACCCCTCCACTTT
D: NA; J: TRBJ1-5; size: NA; V: TRBV28; CDR3: CASSLNRVQPQHF; DNA: TGTGCCAGCAGTTTAAATCGGGTTCAGCCCCAGCATTTT
D: NA; J: TRBJ1-1; size: NA; V: TRBV30; CDR3: CAWNAWGTEAFF; DNA: TGTGCCTGGAATGCTTGGGGGACTGAAGCTTTCTTT
D: NA; J: TRBJ2-7; size: NA; V: TRBV27; CDR3: CASSRYRASSYEQYF; DNA: TGTGCCAGCAGTAGATACAGAGCCTCCTCCTACGAGCAGTACTTC
D: NA; J: TRBJ2-1; size: NA; V: TRBV29-1; CDR3: CSVGVREQGSYNEQFF; DNA: TGCAGCGTTGGCGTCAGGGAGCAGGGGTCCTACAATGAGCAGTTCTTC
D: TRBD1; J: TRBJ2-7; size: NA; V: TRBV18; CDR3: CASSPGQGGDYEQYF; DNA: TGTGCCAGCTCACCGGGACAGGGGGGCGACTACGAGCAGTACTTC
D: TRBD1; J: TRBJ2-7; size: NA; V: TRBV5-1; CDR3: CASSEGQGVYEQYF; DNA: TGCGCCAGCAGCGAGGGACAGGGGGTTTACGAGCAGTACTTC
D: NA; J: TRBJ1-1; size: NA; V: TRBV28; CDR3: CASTIPGKAFF; DNA: TGTGCCAGCACCATACCAGGGAAAGCTTTCTTT
D: NA; J: TRBJ2-3; size: NA; V: TRBV2; CDR3: CASGDTLGDTQYF; DNA: TGTGCCAGCGGGGACACCCTGGGAGATACGCAGTATTTT
D: NA; J: TRBJ2-2; size: NA; V: TRBV9; CDR3: CASSRTPNTGELFF; DNA: TGTGCCAGCAGCCGCACCCCGAACACCGGGGAGCTGTTTTTT
D: NA; J: TRBJ1-1; size: NA; V: TRBV18; CDR3: CASSPQGGLVTEAFF; DNA: TGTGCCAGCTCACCCCAAGGGGGATTAGTTACTGAAGCTTTCTTT
D: NA; J: TRBJ2-7; size: NA; V: TRBV7-9; CDR3: CASSGRDYEQYF; DNA: TGTGCCAGCAGCGGCAGGGACTACGAGCAGTACTTC
D: NA; J: TRBJ1-1; size: NA; V: TRBV14; CDR3: CASSLQPNTEAFF; DNA: TGTGCCAGCAGCCTACAACCGAACACTGAAGCTTTCTTT
D: NA; J: TRBJ1-6; size: NA; V: TRBV11-2; CDR3: CASSTGRLNSPLHF; DNA: TGTGCCAGCAGCACAGGACGGTTGAATTCACCCCTCCACTTT
D: TRBD2; J: TRBJ2-7; size: NA; V: TRBV13; CDR3: CASRWTRASSYEQYF; DNA: TGTGCCAGCAGATGGACTAGGGCTAGCTCCTACGAGCAGTACTTC
D: TRBD1; J: TRBJ2-1; size: NA; V: TRBV9; CDR3: CASSHIGDSYNGQFF; DNA: TGTGCCAGCAGCCACATAGGGGACAGCTACAATGGGCAGTTCTTC
D: TRBD2; J: TRBJ2-1; size: once; V: TRBV19; CDR3: CASSIGQRAGAHNEQFF; DNA: TGTGCCAGTAGTATTGGGCAGAGAGCGGGAGCCCACAATGAGCAGTTCTTC
D: NA; J: TRBJ1-2; size: NA; V: TRBV5-5; CDR3: CASSLGSLSYGYTF; DNA: TGTGCCAGCAGCTTAGGGTCGCTCAGCTATGGCTACACCTTC
D: NA; J: TRBJ1-2; size: NA; V: TRBV28; CDR3: CASSFRDRRAYGYTF; DNA: TGTGCCAGCAGTTTTAGGGACCGACGGGCCTATGGCTACACCTTC
D: NA; J: TRBJ2-3; size: NA; V: TRBV5-1; CDR3: CASSFEEEDTQYF; DNA: TGCGCCAGCAGCTTTGAGGAGGAAGATACGCAGTATTTT
D: TRBD2; J: TRBJ2-2; size: NA; V: TRBV5-1; CDR3: CASSPTSGSVSGELFF; DNA: TGCGCCAGCAGCCCGACTAGCGGGAGTGTATCCGGGGAGCTGTTTTTT
D: NA; J: TRBJ2-3; size: NA; V: TRBV18; CDR3: CASMARDTDTQYF; DNA: TGTGCCAGCATGGCCAGGGACACAGATACGCAGTATTTT
D: NA; J: TRBJ1-2; size: NA; V: TRBV11-2; CDR3: CASSLGGVRYGYTF; DNA: TGTGCCAGCAGCTTAGGAGGTGTTAGGTATGGCTACACCTTC
D: NA; J: TRBJ1-1; size: NA; V: TRBV18; CDR3: CASSTTAMNTEAFF; DNA: TGTGCCAGCTCAACGACAGCCATGAACACTGAAGCTTTCTTT
D: TRBD2; J: TRBJ2-2; size: NA; V: TRBV5-1; CDR3: CASRTTRDGRPGELFF; DNA: TGCGCCAGCAGGACAACCCGGGACGGGAGGCCCGGGGAGCTGTTTTTT
D: NA; J: TRBJ1-2; size: NA; V: TRBV28; CDR3: CASSLLGGGYGYTF; DNA: TGTGCCAGCAGTTTGTTGGGGGGCGGCTATGGCTACACCTTC
D: NA; J: TRBJ1-1; size: NA; V: TRBV7-9; CDR3: CASSPAGVRTEAFF; DNA: TGTGCCAGCAGCCCGGCAGGGGTAAGGACTGAAGCTTTCTTT
D: TRBD1; J: TRBJ2-7; size: NA; V: TRBV19; CDR3: CASSRTGGYEQYF; DNA: TGTGCCAGTAGTAGGACAGGGGGTTACGAGCAGTACTTC
D: NA; J: TRBJ2-5; size: NA; V: TRBV2; CDR3: CASMMGRETQYF; DNA: TGTGCCAGCATGATGGGCCGGGAGACCCAGTACTTC
D: TRBD1; J: TRBJ1-2; size: NA; V: TRBV27; CDR3: CASRQGIGGYTF; DNA: TGTGCCAGCAGACAGGGGATTGGGGGCTACACCTTC
D: TRBD1; J: TRBJ2-1; size: NA; V: TRBV29-1; CDR3: CSVTGTGVRRFF; DNA: TGCAGCGTTACCGGGACAGGGGTGCGGAGGTTCTTC
D: NA; J: TRBJ2-3; size: NA; V: TRBV6-5; CDR3: CASSYDRAVDTQYF; DNA: TGTGCCAGCAGTTACGACCGAGCAGTAGATACGCAGTATTTT
D: NA; J: TRBJ1-1; size: NA; V: TRBV7-2; CDR3: CASSLLGARNTEAFF; DNA: TGTGCCAGCAGCTTATTGGGGGCTCGGAACACTGAAGCTTTCTTT
D: TRBD2; J: TRBJ2-3; size: NA; V: TRBV7-3; CDR3: CASSRTSGRTTDTQYF; DNA: TGTGCCAGCAGCAGGACTAGCGGGAGAACCACAGATACGCAGTATTTT
D: TRBD2; J: TRBJ2-3; size: NA; V: TRBV15; CDR3: CATSRDRGADTQYF; DNA: TGTGCCACCAGCAGAGATCGGGGGGCAGATACGCAGTATTTT
D: NA; J: TRBJ1-2; size: once; V: TRBV29-1; CDR3: CSVEEGANYGYTF; DNA: TGCAGCGTTGAGGAGGGTGCAAACTATGGCTACACCTTC